This T cell receptor beta chain was documented in a study of response to subunit inactivated influenza vaccine. Findings and limits, study-wide: Each seasonal influenza vaccination recruits few new T cells, the authors suggested.

Each CDR3 protein gets one entry after TCRdb re-called the RT-PCR reads with MiXCR. The data contain 430,000 or so distinct CDR3 sequences, roughly 9.8% of them seen just once; the ten biggest clones take up more than 10%. There are 18 residues in the CDR3. Germline loops: CDR1 SSHAT, CDR2 FNYEAQ (reference sequence). The table lists this clonotype with a few counts. Its specificity is not known. Germline and junction disagree at one end, which may indicate a read error. This clonotype was sampled from a man aged 45 to 65 who received an inactivated influenza vaccine. Sequenced material: PBMCs from blood, taken roughly 48 days after vaccination. V and J are TRBV7-7 and TRBJ2-1; TRBD1 matches 10 bases. CDR3 DNA: TGTGCTAGCAGCCCCTACCCCGGGACAGGGGCTATGTACAATGAGCAGTTCTTC. Residues: CASSPYPGTGAMYNEQFF.